This section outlines one T cell receptor beta chain sequence together with its context. What it binds is unknown. Method: immunoSEQ multiplex PCR; TCRdb's copy keeps in-frame clones and lacks some. The repertoire consists of under 150,000 clones, with approximately 87% occurring once and the leading ten covering just under 3%. The sample belongs to a study of cytomegalovirus exposure and HLA in healthy donors. Overall study results and limits: In vitro checks showed that a few CMV-associated chains really do target CMV antigens.

Germline lookup yields CDR1 SGHAT and CDR2 FQNNGV. With 1 base clipped from V and 1 base from J, the junction kept 1 base outside the gene matches. There are 15 residues in the CDR3. This sequence originates from a man younger than 30 in good health and CMV-seronegative. The sample comprised PBMCs. The chain is built from TRBV11-2 and TRBJ1-2, with TRBD1 matching over 9 bases. The CDR3 DNA reads TGTGCCAGCAGCTTAGGACAGGGGGGTAACTATGGCTACACCTTC. Its translation: CASSLGQGGNYGYTF.